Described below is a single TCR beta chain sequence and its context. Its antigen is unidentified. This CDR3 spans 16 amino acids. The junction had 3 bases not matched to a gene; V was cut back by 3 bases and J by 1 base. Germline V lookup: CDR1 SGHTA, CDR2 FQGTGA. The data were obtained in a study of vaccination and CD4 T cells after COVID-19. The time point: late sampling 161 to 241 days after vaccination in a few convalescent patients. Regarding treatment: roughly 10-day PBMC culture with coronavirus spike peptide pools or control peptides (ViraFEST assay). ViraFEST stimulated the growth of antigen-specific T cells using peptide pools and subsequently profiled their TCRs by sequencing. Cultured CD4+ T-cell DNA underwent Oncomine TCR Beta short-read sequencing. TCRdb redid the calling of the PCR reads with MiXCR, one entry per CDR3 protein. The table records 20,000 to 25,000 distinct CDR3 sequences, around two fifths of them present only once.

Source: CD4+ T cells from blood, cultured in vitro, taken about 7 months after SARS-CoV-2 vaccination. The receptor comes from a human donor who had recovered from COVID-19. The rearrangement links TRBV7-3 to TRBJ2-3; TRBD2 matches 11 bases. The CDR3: CASSLTSGAGTDTQYF. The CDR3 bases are TGTGCCAGCAGCTTGACTAGCGGGGCGGGCACAGATACGCAGTATTTT.